The 18 T cell receptor beta chains listed next were all sequenced from one sample in a study of blood T cells in healthy people across ages. Using a J-beta primer mix together with a sample-barcoded 5' primer, a second PCR was run for roughly 6 to 12 cycles. TCRdb used MiXCR to reprocess the 5' RACE reads, holding one entry per CDR3 protein. The data contain 1.4 million to 1.5 million distinct CDR3 sequences, approximately 38% of them singletons. Sequences were obtained from blood. These receptors all stem from a young woman in good health.

This clonotype was found once. The chain recombines TRBV12-3 or TRBV12-4 with TRBJ1-3; a weak D match, TRBD1 (5 bases). Trimming shortened V by 5 bases and J by 7 bases, and 12 bases separated the two germline ends. This CDR3 contains 13 residues. The CDR3 region is CASSRDPLNTIYF. The CDR3 DNA reads as TGTGCCAGCAGTCGGGACCCACTTAACACCATATATTTT.

The chain is built from TRBV18 and TRBJ2-4, with 16 positions matching TRBD2. Matching the DNA end better, TRBJ2-7 makes the J call doubtful. This CDR3 has 16 residues. In germline, CDR1 is KGHSH, CDR2 LQKENI. The CDR3 reads CASSPLGLAGGDEQYF. In nucleotides, the CDR3 is TGTGCCAGCTCACCCCTGGGACTAGCGGGAGGGGACGAGCAGTACTTC.

Only one count was recorded for this clonotype. CDR3 loop: CASSYCLAGGQETQYF. CDR3 bases: TGTGCCAGCAGTTACTGTCTAGCGGGGGGCCAAGAGACCCAGTACTTC. The chain uses TRBV6-5 and TRBJ2-5, with 11 bases fitting TRBD2. The V gene's germline CDR1 is MNHEY and CDR2 SVGAGI. The CDR3 length is 16 residues. The V segment lost 1 base and the J segment 1 base; nucleotides outside the gene matches: 2.

The chain employs TRBV27 and TRBJ2-7; 8 bases agree with TRBD1. The V and J ends lost 5 bases and 2 bases, in that order; junction bases with no gene match: 11. The CDR3 covers 16 residues. CDR1 is MNHEY and CDR2 is SMNVEV in the germline V gene (reference sequence). For the CDR3, the DNA is TGTGCCAGCAGTCGCCTCGGAACAGGGGGAACCTACGAGCAGTACTTC. It translates to CASSRLGTGGTYEQYF.

This clonotype was picked up a small number of times. The chain has TRBV12-3 or TRBV12-4 and TRBJ2-7; D is possibly TRBD2 (6 bases). The length of the CDR3 is 14 residues. The germline V and J ends were trimmed by 3 bases and 2 bases, with 11 bases remaining between them. CDR3 protein: CASSFWDFPYEQYF. The CDR3 DNA reads TGTGCCAGCAGTTTTTGGGACTTTCCCTACGAGCAGTACTTC.

The chain joins TRBV7-9 to TRBJ2-7, with D maybe TRBD1 (5 bases). Looked up from germline, CDR1 is SEHNR and CDR2 is FQNEAQ (reference sequence). This CDR3 spans 15 amino acids. Trimming cost V 0 bases and J 3 bases, with 12 bases left between them. Here the CDR3 reads CASSLAQGTNYEQYF. DNA for the CDR3: TGTGCCAGCAGCTTAGCCCAGGGAACCAACTACGAGCAGTACTTC.

This chain joins TRBV2 and TRBJ1-6; 7 bases are a match to TRBD1. In germline, CDR1 is SNHLY, CDR2 FYNNEI. This CDR3 is built from 15 residues. Trimming cost V 6 bases and J 10 bases; bases outside gene matches: 12. CDR3 DNA sequence: TGTGCCAGCAGAGATGGATGGAACAGGGGCTCACCCCTCCACTTT. Its protein product is CASRDGWNRGSPLHF.

The CDR3 bases are TGCAGCGCTTTCCCGCGGGCACAAGAGACCCAGTACTTC. This encodes CSAFPRAQETQYF. The rearrangement links TRBV29-1 to TRBJ2-5, with D perhaps TRBD2 (5 bases). The CDR3 totals 13 residues. Germline lookup yields CDR1 SQVTM and CDR2 ANQGSEA. Trimming stripped 7 bases from V and 2 bases from J, with 14 bases between.

This clonotype was counted a few times. V is TRBV20-1 and J is TRBJ2-7; possible D gene TRBD2, 6 bases. The CDR3 is 11 residues long. Germline V lookup: CDR1 DFQATT, CDR2 SNEGSKA (reference sequence). CDR3 sequence: CRPRGGYEQYF. The CDR3 DNA reads as TGCAGACCCAGAGGAGGGTACGAGCAGTACTTC.

The chain carries TRBV12-3 or TRBV12-4 and TRBJ2-7; 14 bases are a match to TRBD2. CDR3 length equals 19 residues. With V trimmed by 5 bases and J by 6 bases, 18 bases remained unmatched. CDR3 residues: CASSLTGTSGSRASGEQYF. CDR3 nucleotide sequence: TGTGCCAGCAGTCTTACCGGGACTAGCGGGAGCAGGGCTTCGGGCGAGCAGTACTTC.

This clonotype was seen a handful of times. The rearrangement joins TRBV10-3 to TRBJ1-1, with no clear D. The CDR3 spans 11 residues. Trimming removed 8 bases at V and 0 bases at J, with 4 bases between. The germline V gene has CDR1 ENHRY and CDR2 SYGVKD. In DNA, the CDR3 is TGTGCCATCCAGGTGAACACTGAAGCTTTCTTT. Translation gives CAIQVNTEAFF.

J is TRBJ1-4 and V is TRBV5-1; a weak D match, TRBD1 (6 bases). V was shortened by 6 bases and J by 6 bases, with 18 bases between the two germline ends. CDR1 is SGHRS, CDR2 YFSETQ, per germline. The CDR3 contains 15 residues. The chain's CDR3 is CASKRTVSEDEKLFF. The CDR3 DNA reads TGCGCCAGCAAAAGGACAGTCTCCGAGGATGAAAAACTGTTTTTT.

This chain connects TRBV5-1 to TRBJ2-7; perhaps TRBD1 as D (5 bases). The CDR3 is 15 amino acids. Germline lookup yields CDR1 SGHRS and CDR2 YFSETQ. Trimming took 0 bases from V and 1 from J, leaving 11 bases between them. The CDR3: CASSLEQERSYEQYF. In DNA form, the CDR3 reads TGCGCCAGCAGCTTGGAACAGGAGAGGTCCTACGAGCAGTACTTC.

The chain employs TRBV5-1 and TRBJ2-2; 10 bases agree with TRBD1. Germline V gene sequence: CDR1 SGHRS, CDR2 YFSETQ. CDR3 length: 15 residues. The trim removed 4 bases at V and 7 bases at J, leaving 7 bases unmatched. CDR3: CASSAGQGKVGELFF. The CDR3 region has the DNA TGCGCCAGCAGCGCGGGACAGGGGAAAGTCGGGGAGCTGTTTTTT.

The chain is built from TRBV10-2 and TRBJ2-3; D may be TRBD2 (5 bases). Per the germline V gene, CDR1 is WSHSY and CDR2 is SAAADI. The CDR3 spans 15 residues. Trimming left V 8 bases short and J 0 bases short, with 15 bases between. CDR3 sequence (DNA): TGCGCCAGCTTGACTACTGGGTCTAGCACAGATACGCAGTATTTT. Its translation is CASLTTGSSTDTQYF.

V and J are TRBV7-9 and TRBJ2-1; 7 bases align to TRBD2. This CDR3 has 16 amino acids. With V trimmed by 6 bases and J by 0 bases, 8 bases remained unmatched. The V gene's germline CDR1 is SEHNR and CDR2 FQNEAQ (reference sequence). CDR3 coding DNA: TGTGCCAGCAGTCGACTAGCCGCCCCCTCCTACAATGAGCAGTTCTTC. It codes for CASSRLAAPSYNEQFF.

This chain connects TRBV7-9 to TRBJ2-7, with TRBD2 identical over 7 bases. The CDR3 loop spans 14 amino acids. V lost 5 bases, J lost 4 bases, and 8 bases stayed unmatched. Germline V CDR1 and CDR2: SEHNR, FQNEAQ (reference sequence). CDR3 in amino acids: CASSQGRGDYEQYF. The DNA of the CDR3 is TGTGCCAGCAGCCAGGGACGGGGGGATTACGAGCAGTACTTC.

The sample holds a few counts of this clonotype. The chain links TRBV12-5 to TRBJ1-3, with 8 bases identical to TRBD1. The CDR3 spans 15 residues. Germline loops: CDR1 LGHNT, CDR2 FRNRAP. The V gene end was trimmed by 5 bases and the J gene end by 7 bases; junction bases not matched to a gene: 10. CDR3 DNA sequence: TGTGCTAGTGGTCCCTGGACAGGGTCGAGGAACACCATATATTTT. Its translation is CASGPWTGSRNTIYF.